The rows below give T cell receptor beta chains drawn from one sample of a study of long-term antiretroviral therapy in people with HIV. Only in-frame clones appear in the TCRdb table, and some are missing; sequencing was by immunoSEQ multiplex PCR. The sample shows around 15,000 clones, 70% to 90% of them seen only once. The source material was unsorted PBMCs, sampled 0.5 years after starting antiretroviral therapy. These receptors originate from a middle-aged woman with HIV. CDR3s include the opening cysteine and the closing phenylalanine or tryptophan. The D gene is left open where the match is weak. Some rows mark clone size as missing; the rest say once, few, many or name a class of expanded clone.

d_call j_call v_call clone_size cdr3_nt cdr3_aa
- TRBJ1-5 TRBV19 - TGTGCCAGTAGTATAGGACCTGCCCTCAATCAGCCCCAGCATTTT CASSIGPALNQPQHF
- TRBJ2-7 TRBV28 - TGTGCCAGCATCCCTTTAGGAGCATACGAGCAGTACTTC CASIPLGAYEQYF
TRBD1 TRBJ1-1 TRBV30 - TGTGCCTGGAGTCGGACAGGATTTGAAGCTTTCTTT CAWSRTGFEAFF
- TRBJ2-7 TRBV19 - TGTGCCAGTAGTGCCTCCAGGGCAGACGAGCAGTACTTC CASSASRADEQYF
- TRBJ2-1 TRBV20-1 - TGCAGTGCCAGACAGAACGCCGAGCAGTTCTTC CSARQNAEQFF
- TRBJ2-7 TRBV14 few TGTGCCAGCAGCCAGAGGTCTCAGTACTTC CASSQRSQYF
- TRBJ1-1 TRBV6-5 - TGTGCCAGCAGTTACGAGATGAACACTGAAGCTTTCTTT CASSYEMNTEAFF
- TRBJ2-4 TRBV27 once TGTGCCAGCCGAATGGGGGTAGCCAAAAACATTCAGTACTTC CASRMGVAKNIQYF
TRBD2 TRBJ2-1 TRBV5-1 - TGCGCCAGCAGCTCGCACCTACTAGCGAAAAATGAGCAGTTCTTC CASSSHLLAKNEQFF
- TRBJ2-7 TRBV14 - TGTGCCAGCAGCCAAACATACCAAGGGAGCTCCTACGAGCAGTACTTC CASSQTYQGSSYEQYF
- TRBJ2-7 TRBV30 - TGTGCCTGGAGTGAAGGGAATGGCGAGCAGTACTTC CAWSEGNGEQYF
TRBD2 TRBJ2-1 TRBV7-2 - TGTGCCAGCAGCTTCGAAACTAGCGGCAACACCGGGCAGTTCTTC CASSFETSGNTGQFF
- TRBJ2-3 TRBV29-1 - TGCAGCGAAGGAAGGGGAACAGATACGCAGTATTTT CSEGRGTDTQYF
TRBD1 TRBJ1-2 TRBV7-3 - TGTGCCAGCAGCCCAGGGGGGGGCTCTAACTATGGCTACACCTTC CASSPGGGSNYGYTF
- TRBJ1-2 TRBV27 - TGTGCCAGCTCATCCGGTAACTATGGCTACACCTTC CASSSGNYGYTF
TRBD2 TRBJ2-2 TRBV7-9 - TGTGCCAGCAGCTCAGCGGGAGGAATCACCGGGGAGCTGTTTTTT CASSSAGGITGELFF
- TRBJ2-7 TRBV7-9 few TGTGCCAGCACCAGGGGGGTAGCGGGATTCTACGAGCAGTACTTC CASTRGVAGFYEQYF
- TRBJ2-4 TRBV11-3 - TGTGCCAGCAGCTTAACAGGGAGGGACATTCAGTACTTC CASSLTGRDIQYF
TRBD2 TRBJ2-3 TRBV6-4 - TGTGCCAGCAGCTCTAGCGGGCTAGATACGCAGTATTTT CASSSSGLDTQYF
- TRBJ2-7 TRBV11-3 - TGTGCCAGCAGCCCCCACGAGATAAGTTACGAGCAGTACTTC CASSPHEISYEQYF
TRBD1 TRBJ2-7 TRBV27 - TGTGCCAGCTCGTCGGCAGGGGGCTCCTCCTACGAGCAGTACTTC CASSSAGGSSYEQYF
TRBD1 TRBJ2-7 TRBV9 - TGTGCCAGCAGCCTTGGTCCTGGGACAGACTTATACGAGCAGTACTTC CASSLGPGTDLYEQYF
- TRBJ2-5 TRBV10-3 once TGTGCCATCAAGTTGGCCCAAGGAGAGACCCAGTACTTC CAIKLAQGETQYF
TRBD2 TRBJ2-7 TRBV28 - TGTGCCAGCAGTTTAAGGCTAGCGGGCCCCTACGAGCAGTACTTC CASSLRLAGPYEQYF
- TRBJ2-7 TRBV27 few TGTGCCAGCAGTTTTGCAGGGGTATCCCCCGAGCAGTACTTC CASSFAGVSPEQYF
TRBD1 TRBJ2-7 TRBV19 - TGTGCCAGTAGTATAGATCGTCGGCAGGGGGCGTCCGAGCAGTACTTC CASSIDRRQGASEQYF
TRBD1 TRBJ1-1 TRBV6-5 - TGTGCCAGCAGTTATAGCGGGACAGTTGAAGCTTTCTTT CASSYSGTVEAFF
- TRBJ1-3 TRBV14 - TGTGCCAGCAGCCAAGAAGCGGGGGCGAGTCTAAACACCATATATTTT CASSQEAGASLNTIYF